Listed here is a single TCR beta chain. The antigen remains undetermined. These data come from a study of radiation and T cells in renal cell carcinoma. General study results and limits: In blood, top tumor clones expanded by 2 weeks, shrinking by 4.

Trimming took 4 bases from V and 11 from J; bases not matched to a gene: 15. CDR3 length equals 15 residues. The germline V gene has CDR1 MNHNY and CDR2 SVGAGI (reference sequence). Time point of the sample: blood 4 weeks post-SBRT, at nephrectomy. Regarding treatment: 15 Gy SBRT to primary tumor, nephrectomy 4 weeks later. After SBRT, blood was collected at 2 and 4 weeks, plus baseline. Using immunoSEQ multiplex PCR, the repertoire was profiled, and TCRdb retains in-frame clones only, with some absent. The table records around 140,000 clones, about 88% of them present only once. The sequencing here drew on blood, taken from a patient whose treatment included radiotherapy and nephrectomy. This TCR derives from a woman aged 45-59 years with renal cell carcinoma. This chain joins TRBV6-6 and TRBJ1-1; 8 bases agree with TRBD1. CDR3 sequence (DNA): TGTGCCAGCAGTTCCGGGACAGGCGCTCTTGGGAGGGCTTTCTTT. Protein: CASSSGTGALGRAFF.